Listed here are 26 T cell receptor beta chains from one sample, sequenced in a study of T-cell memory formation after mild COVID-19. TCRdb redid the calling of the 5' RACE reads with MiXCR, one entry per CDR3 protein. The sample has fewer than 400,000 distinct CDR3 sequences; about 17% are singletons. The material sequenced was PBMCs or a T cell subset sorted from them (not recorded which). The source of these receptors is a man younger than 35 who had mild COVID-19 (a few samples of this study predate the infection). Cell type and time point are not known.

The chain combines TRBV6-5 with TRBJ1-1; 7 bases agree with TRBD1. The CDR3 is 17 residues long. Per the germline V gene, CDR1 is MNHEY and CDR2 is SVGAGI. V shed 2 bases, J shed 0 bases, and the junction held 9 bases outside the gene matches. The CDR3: CASSYQLPGTVNTEAFF. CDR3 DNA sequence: TGTGCCAGCAGTTACCAACTTCCCGGGACAGTGAACACTGAAGCTTTCTTT.

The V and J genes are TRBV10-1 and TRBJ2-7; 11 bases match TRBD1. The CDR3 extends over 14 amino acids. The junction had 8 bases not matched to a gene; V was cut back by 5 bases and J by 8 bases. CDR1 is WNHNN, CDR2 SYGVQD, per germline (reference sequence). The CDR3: CASSIGTGGDKQYF. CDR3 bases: TGCGCCAGCAGTATCGGGACAGGGGGAGACAAGCAGTACTTC.

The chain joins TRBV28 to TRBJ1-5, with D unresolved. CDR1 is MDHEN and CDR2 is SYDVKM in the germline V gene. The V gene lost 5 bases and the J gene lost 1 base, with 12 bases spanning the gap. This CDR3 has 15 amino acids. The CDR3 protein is CASSRLGGSNQPQHF. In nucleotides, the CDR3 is TGTGCCAGCAGTCGGTTGGGAGGGAGCAATCAGCCCCAGCATTTT. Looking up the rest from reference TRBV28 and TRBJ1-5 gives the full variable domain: DVKVTQSSRYLVKRTGEKVFLECVQDMDHENMFWYRQDPGLGLRLIYFSYDVKMKEKGDIPEGYSVSREKKERFSLILESASTNQTSMYLCASSRLGGSNQPQHFGDGTRLSIL.

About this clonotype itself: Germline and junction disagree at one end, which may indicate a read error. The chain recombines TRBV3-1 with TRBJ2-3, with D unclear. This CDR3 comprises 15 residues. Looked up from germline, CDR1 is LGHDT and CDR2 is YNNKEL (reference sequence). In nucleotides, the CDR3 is TGTGCCAGCCAAGGCCGGCACGCCAGCACAGATACGCGGTATTTT. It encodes CASQGRHASTDTRYF.

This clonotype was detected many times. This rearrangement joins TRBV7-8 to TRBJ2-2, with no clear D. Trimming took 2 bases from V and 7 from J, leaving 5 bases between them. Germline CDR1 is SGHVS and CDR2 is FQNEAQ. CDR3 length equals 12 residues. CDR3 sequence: CASSLRVGELFF. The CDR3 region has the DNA TGTGCCAGCAGCTTAAGGGTCGGGGAGCTGTTTTTT.

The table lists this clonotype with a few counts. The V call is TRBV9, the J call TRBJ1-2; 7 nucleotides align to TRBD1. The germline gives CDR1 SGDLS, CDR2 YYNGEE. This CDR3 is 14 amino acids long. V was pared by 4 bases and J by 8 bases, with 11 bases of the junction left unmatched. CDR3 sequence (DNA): TGTGCCAGCAGCCCGGGGGGACAGACGGTAGGCTACACCTTC. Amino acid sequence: CASSPGGQTVGYTF.

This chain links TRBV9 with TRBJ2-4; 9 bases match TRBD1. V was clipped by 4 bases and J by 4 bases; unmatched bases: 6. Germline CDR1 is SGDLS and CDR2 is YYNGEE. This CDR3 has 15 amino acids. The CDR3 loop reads CASSSGQGSKNIQYF. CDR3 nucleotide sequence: TGTGCCAGCAGCTCGGGACAGGGTTCGAAAAACATTCAGTACTTC.

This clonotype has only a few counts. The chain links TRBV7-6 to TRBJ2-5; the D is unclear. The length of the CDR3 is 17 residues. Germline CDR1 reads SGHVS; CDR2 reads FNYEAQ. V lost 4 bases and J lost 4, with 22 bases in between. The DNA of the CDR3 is TGTGCCAGCAGCTCGATCCCCAAAATGGGAAGGCTAGAGACCCAGTACTTC. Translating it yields CASSSIPKMGRLETQYF.

The chain's CDR3 is CASSPLDRNQPQHF. Here the CDR3 DNA reads TGTGCCAGCAGTCCCCTTGACAGAAATCAGCCCCAGCATTTT. The rearrangement links TRBV27 to TRBJ1-5; the D gene is possibly TRBD1 (5 bases). Germline CDR1 MNHEY, CDR2 SMNVEV (reference sequence). The CDR3 runs to 14 residues. Trimming stripped 5 bases from V and 4 bases from J, with 12 bases between.

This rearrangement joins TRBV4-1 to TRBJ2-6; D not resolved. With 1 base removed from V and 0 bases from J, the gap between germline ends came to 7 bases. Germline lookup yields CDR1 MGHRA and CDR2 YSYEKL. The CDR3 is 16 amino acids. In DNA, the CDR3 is TGCGCCAGCAGCCAAGCTCTCCGCTCTGGGGCCAACGTCCTGACTTTC. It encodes CASSQALRSGANVLTF.

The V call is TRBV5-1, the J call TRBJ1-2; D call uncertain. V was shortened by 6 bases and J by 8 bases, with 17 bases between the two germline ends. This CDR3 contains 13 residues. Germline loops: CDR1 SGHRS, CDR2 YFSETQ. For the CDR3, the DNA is TGCGCCAGCACGGCTGGAGGAGCTTTCGGCTACACCTTC. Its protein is CASTAGGAFGYTF. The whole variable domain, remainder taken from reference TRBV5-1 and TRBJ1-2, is KAGVTQTPRYLIKTRGQQVTLSCSPISGHRSVSWYQQTPGQGLQFLFEYFSETQRNKGNFPGRFSGRQFSNSRSEMNVSTLELGDSALYLCASTAGGAFGYTFGSGTRLTVV.

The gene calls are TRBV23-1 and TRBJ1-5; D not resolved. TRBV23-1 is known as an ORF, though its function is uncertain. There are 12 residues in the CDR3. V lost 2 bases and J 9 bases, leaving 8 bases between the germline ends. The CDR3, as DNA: TGCGCCAGCAGTCAACACCGAGGGCCCCAGCATTTT. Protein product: CASSQHRGPQHF.

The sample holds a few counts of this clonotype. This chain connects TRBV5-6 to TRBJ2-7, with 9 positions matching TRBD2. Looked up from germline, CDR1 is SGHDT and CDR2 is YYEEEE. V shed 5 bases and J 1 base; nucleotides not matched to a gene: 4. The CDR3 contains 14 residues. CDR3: CASRQAGGSYEQYF. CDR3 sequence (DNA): TGTGCCAGCAGGCAAGCGGGGGGATCCTACGAGCAGTACTTC.

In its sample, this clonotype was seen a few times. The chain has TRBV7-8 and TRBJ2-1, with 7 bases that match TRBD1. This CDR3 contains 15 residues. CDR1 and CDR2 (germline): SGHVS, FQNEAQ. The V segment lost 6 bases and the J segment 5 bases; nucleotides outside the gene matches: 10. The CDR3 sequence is CASSRLGGPDNEQFF. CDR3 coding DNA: TGTGCCAGCAGTCGGTTAGGGGGCCCGGACAATGAGCAGTTCTTC.

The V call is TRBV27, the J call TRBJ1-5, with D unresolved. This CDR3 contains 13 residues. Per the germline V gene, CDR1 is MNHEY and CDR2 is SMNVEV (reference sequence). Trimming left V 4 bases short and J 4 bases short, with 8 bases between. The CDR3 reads CASSSRLNQPQHF. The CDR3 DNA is TGTGCCAGCAGTTCGCGGCTAAATCAGCCCCAGCATTTT.

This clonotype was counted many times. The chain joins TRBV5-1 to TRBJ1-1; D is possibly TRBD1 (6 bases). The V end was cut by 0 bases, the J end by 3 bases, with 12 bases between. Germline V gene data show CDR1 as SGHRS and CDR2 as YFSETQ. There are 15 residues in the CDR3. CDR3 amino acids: CASSLVGGDYTEAFF. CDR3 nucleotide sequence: TGCGCCAGCAGCTTGGTTGGGGGCGATTACACTGAAGCTTTCTTT.

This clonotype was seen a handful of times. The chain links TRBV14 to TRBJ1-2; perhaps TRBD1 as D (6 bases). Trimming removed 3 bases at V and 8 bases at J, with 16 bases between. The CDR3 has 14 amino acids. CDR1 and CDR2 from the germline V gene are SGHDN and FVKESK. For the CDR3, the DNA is TGTGCCAGCAGCCAGTGGGGCGCGGACAGCGGCTACACCTTC. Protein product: CASSQWGADSGYTF.

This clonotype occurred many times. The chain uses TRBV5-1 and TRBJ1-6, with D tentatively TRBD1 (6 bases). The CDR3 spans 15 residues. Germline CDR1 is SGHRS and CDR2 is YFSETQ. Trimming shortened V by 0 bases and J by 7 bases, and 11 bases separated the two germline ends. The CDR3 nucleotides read TGCGCCAGCAGCTTGGAAAGGGGGAGAAATTCACCCCTCCACTTT. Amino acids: CASSLERGRNSPLHF.

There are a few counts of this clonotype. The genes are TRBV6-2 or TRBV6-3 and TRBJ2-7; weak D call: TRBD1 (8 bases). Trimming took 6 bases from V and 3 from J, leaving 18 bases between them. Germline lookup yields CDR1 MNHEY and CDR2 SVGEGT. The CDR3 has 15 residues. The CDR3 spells CASRDHRGGNYEQYV. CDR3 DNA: TGTGCCAGCAGAGACCACAGGGGGGGAAACTACGAGCAGTACGTC.

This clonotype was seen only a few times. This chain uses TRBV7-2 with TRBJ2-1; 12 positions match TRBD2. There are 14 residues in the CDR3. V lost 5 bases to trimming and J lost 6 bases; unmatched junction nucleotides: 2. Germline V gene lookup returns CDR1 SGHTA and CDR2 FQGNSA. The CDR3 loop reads CASSTSGGLNEQFF. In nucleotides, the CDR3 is TGTGCCAGCAGCACTAGCGGGGGGCTCAATGAGCAGTTCTTC.

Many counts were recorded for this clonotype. Here the CDR3 reads CASSPSADTQYF. The CDR3 DNA is TGTGCCAGCAGCCCTTCGGCGGATACGCAGTATTTT. The V gene is TRBV5-6, the J gene TRBJ2-3, with D hard to call. Per the germline V gene, CDR1 is SGHDT and CDR2 is YYEEEE. CDR3 length: 12 amino acids. Trimming took off 4 bases at V and 6 bases at J, with 9 bases between the two ends.

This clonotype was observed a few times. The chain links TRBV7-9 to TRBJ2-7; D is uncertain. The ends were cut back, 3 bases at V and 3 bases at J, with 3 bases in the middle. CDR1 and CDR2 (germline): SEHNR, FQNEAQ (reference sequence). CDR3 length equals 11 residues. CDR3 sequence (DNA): TGTGCCAGCAGCTTTGACTACGAGCAGTACTTC. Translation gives CASSFDYEQYF.

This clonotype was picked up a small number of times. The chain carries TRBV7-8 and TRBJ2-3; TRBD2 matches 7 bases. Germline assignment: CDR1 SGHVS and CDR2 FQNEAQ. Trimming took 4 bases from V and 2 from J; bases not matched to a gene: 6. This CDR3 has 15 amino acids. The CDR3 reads CASSSHLADTDTQYF. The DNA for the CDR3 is TGTGCCAGCAGCTCCCACCTAGCGGACACAGATACGCAGTATTTT.

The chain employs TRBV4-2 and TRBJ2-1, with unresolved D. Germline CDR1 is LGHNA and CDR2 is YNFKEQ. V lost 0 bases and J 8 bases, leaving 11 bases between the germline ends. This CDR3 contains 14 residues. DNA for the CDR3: TGTGCCAGCAGCCAAGAGGTCTCCGCCGATGAGCAGTTCTTC. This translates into CASSQEVSADEQFF.

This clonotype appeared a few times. This chain's CDR3 is CASSPRTSGGRETQYF. The CDR3, as DNA: TGTGCCAGCAGTCCGCGGACTAGCGGGGGGCGGGAGACCCAGTACTTC. The chain is built from TRBV28 and TRBJ2-5, with 14 bases that match TRBD2. The ends lost 5 bases at V and 5 bases at J; junction bases unmatched: 7. The CDR3 is 16 amino acids. Germline CDR1 and CDR2: MDHEN and SYDVKM. Filled out from reference TRBV28 and TRBJ2-5, the complete variable domain reads DVKVTQSSRYLVKRTGEKVFLECVQDMDHENMFWYRQDPGLGLRLIYFSYDVKMKEKGDIPEGYSVSREKKERFSLILESASTNQTSMYLCASSPRTSGGRETQYFGPGTRLLVL.

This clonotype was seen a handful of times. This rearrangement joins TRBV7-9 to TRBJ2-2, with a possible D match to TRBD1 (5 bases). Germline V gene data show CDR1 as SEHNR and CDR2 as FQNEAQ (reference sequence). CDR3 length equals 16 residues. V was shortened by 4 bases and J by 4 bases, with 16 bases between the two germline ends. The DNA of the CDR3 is TGTGCCAGCAGCTCTGGAGACACAGGACGCACCGGGGAGCTGTTTTTT. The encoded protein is CASSSGDTGRTGELFF.